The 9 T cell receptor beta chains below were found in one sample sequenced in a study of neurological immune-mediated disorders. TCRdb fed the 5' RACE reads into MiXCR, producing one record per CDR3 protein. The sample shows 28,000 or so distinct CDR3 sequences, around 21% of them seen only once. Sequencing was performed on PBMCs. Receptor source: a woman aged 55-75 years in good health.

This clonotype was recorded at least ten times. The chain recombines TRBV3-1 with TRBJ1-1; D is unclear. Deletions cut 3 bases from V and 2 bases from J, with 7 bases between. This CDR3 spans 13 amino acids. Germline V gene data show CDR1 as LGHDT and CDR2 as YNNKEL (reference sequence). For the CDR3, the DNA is TGTGCCAGCAGCCATGGCAGAAACACTGAAGCTTTCTTT. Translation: CASSHGRNTEAFF.

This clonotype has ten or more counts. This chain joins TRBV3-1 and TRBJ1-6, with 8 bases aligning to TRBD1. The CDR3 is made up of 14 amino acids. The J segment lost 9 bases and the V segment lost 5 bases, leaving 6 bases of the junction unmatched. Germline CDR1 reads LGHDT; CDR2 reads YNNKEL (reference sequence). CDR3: CASSRFGTGSPLHF. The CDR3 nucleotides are TGTGCCAGCAGCAGATTCGGGACAGGTTCACCCCTCCACTTT.

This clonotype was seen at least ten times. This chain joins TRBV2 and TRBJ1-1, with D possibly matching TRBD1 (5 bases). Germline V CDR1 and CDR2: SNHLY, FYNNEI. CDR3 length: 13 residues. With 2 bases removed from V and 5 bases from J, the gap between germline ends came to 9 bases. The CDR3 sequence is CASSEQGRTEAFF. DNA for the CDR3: TGTGCCAGCAGTGAACAGGGTAGGACTGAAGCTTTCTTT.

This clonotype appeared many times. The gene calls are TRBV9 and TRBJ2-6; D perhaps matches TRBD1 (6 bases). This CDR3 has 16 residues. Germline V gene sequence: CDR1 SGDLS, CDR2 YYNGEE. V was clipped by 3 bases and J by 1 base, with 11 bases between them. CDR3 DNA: TGTGCCAGCAGCGGACAGACAGGTTCTGGGGCCAACGTCCTGACTTTC. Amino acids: CASSGQTGSGANVLTF.

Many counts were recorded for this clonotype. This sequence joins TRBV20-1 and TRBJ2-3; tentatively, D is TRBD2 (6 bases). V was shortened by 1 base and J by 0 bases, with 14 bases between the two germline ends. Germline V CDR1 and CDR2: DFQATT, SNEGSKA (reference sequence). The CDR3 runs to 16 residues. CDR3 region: CSARGDPRGSTDTQYF. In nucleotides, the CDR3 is TGCAGTGCTAGAGGTGACCCCCGGGGGAGCACAGATACGCAGTATTTT.

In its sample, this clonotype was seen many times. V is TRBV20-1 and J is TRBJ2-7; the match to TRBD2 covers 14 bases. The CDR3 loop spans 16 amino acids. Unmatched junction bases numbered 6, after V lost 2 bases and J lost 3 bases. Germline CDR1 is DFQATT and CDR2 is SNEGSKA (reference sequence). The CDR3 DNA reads TGCAGTGCTAGATCCTTGACTAGCGGGAGGGACTACGAGCAGTACTTC. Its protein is CSARSLTSGRDYEQYF.

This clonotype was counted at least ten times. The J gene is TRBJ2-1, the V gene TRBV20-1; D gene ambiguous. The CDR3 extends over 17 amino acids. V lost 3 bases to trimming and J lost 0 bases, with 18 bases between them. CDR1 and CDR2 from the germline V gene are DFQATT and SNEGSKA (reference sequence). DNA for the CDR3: TGCAGTGCTAGGGGGATAGGAAGCGCCCGCTCCTACAATGAGCAGTTCTTC. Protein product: CSARGIGSARSYNEQFF.

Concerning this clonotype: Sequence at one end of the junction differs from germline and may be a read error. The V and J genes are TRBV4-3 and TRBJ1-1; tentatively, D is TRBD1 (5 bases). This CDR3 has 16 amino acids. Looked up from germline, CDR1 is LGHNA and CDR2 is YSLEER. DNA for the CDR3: TGCGCCAGCAGCCAAGTACCGGACCAACAGGTGGGTGAAGCTTTCTTC. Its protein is CASSQVPDQQVGEAFF.

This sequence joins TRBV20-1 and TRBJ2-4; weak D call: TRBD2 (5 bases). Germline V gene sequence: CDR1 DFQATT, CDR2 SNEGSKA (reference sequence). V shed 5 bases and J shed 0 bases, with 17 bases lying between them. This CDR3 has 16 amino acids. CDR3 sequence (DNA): TGCAGTGCTGTGACGGGGTTCGATCTAGCCAAAAACATTCAGTACTTC. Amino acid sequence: CSAVTGFDLAKNIQYF.